This section outlines one T cell receptor (beta chain) sequence together with its context. Authors' methods: Reference gene primer amplification in the assay estimated nucleated cell counts. Clones were read by immunoSEQ multiplex PCR, and TCRdb kept only the in-frame ones, dropping some. V and J calls and clone size follow that table, whereas D and trimming were derived from the DNA. The sample includes roughly 250,000 clones, around four fifths seen only once; the top ten take roughly 4.7%. The data belong to a study of blood T cell repertoires in COVID-19. Study context: Some COVID-19 samples were acute and others convalescent; all came from the United States, Italy and Spain. In each case, the material was cDNA or gDNA derived from T cells, B-cell-depleted T cells, or PBMCs.

Sequencing used peripheral blood. This receptor was obtained from a woman in her 70s with acute or convalescent COVID-19.

The DNA for the CDR3 is TGTGCCAGCAACCGGGACTTCCGCTCTGGGGCCAACGTCCTGACTTTC. Residues: CASNRDFRSGANVLTF. The rearrangement uses TRBV2 and TRBJ2-6; D might be TRBD2 (6 bases). Germline CDR1 is SNHLY and CDR2 is FYNNEI. V gave up 7 bases and J gave up 0 bases, with 13 bases separating them. The CDR3 contains 16 residues.